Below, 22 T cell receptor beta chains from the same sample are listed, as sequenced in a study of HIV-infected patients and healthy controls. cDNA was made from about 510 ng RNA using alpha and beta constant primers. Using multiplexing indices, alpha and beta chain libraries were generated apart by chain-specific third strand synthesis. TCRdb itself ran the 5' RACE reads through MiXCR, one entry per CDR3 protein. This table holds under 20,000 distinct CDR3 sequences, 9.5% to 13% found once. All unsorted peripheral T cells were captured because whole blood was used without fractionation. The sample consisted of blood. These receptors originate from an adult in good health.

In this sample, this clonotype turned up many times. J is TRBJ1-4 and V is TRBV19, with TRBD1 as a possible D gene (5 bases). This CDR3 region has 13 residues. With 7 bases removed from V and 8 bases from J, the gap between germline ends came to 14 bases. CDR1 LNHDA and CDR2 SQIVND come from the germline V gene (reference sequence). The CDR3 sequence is CASTLGPLEKLFF. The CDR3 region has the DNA TGTGCCAGTACCCTGGGACCGTTGGAAAAACTGTTTTTT.

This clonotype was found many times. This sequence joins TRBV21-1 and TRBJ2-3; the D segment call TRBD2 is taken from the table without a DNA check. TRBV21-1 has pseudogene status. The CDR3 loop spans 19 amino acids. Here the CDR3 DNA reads TGTGCCAGCAGCAAAGCGCTCCTAGGGCTAGCGGGTCCCACAGATACGCAGTATTTT. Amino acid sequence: CASSKALLGLAGPTDTQYF.

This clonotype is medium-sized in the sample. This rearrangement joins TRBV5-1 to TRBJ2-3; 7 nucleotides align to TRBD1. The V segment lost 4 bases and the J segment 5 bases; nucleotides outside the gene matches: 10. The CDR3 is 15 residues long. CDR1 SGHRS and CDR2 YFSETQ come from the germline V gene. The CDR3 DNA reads TGCGCCAGCAGCCGCTGGGGGACAGAGGGAGATACGCAGTATTTT. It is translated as CASSRWGTEGDTQYF.

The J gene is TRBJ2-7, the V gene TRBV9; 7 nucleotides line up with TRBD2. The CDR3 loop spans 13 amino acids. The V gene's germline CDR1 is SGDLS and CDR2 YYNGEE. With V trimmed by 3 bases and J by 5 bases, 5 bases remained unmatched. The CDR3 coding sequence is TGTGCCAGCAGCGCCGGGAGGCTGGACGAGCAGTACTTC. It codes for CASSAGRLDEQYF.

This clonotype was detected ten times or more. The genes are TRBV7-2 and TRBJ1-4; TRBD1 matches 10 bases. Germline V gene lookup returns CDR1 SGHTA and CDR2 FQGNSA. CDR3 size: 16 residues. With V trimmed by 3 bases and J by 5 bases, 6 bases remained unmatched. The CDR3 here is CASSFRTGGGNEKLFF. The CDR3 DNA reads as TGTGCCAGCAGCTTTCGGACAGGGGGTGGGAATGAAAAACTGTTTTTT.

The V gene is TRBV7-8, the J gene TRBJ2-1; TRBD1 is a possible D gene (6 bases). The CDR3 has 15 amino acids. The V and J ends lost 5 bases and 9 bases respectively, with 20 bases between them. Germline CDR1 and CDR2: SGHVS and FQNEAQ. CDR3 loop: CASSTQMRARGEQFF. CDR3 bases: TGTGCCAGCAGCACGCAAATGCGGGCCAGGGGTGAGCAGTTCTTC. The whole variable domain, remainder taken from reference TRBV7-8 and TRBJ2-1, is GAGVSQSPRYKVAKRGQDVALRCDPISGHVSLFWYQQALGQGPEFLTYFQNEAQLDKSGLPSDRFFAERPEGSVSTLKIQRTQQEDSAVYLCASSTQMRARGEQFFGPGTRLTVL.

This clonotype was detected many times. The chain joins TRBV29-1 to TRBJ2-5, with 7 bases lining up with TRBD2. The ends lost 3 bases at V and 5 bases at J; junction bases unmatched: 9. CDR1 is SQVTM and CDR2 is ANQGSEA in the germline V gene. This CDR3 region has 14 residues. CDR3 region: CSVEAGVISETQYF. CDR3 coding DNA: TGCAGCGTTGAGGCGGGAGTGATAAGCGAGACCCAGTACTTC.

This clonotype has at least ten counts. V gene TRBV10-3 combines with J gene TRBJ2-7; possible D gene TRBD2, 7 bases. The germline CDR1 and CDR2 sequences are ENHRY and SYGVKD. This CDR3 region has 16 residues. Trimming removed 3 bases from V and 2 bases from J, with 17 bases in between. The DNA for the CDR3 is TGTGCCATCAGTGACCCGGGGAAGGGGGGGACCTACGAGCAGTACTTC. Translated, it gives CAISDPGKGGTYEQYF.

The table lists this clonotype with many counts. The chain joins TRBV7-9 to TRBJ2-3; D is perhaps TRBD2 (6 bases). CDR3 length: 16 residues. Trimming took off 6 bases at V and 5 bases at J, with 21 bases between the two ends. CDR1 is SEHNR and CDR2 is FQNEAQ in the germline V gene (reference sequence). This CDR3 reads CASSPGTGVQVDTQYF. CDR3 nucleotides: TGTGCCAGCAGTCCTGGTACGGGAGTGCAGGTAGATACGCAGTATTTT.

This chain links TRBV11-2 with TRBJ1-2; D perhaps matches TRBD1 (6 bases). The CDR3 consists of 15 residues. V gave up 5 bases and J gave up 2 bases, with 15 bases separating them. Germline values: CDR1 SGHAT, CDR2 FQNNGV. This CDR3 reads CASSPAGTTNYGYTF. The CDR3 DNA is TGTGCCAGCAGCCCAGCAGGGACAACGAACTATGGCTACACCTTC.

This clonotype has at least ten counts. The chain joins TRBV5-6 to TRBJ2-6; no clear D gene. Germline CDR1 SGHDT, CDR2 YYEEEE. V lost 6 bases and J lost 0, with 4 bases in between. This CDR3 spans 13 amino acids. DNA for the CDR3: TGTGCCAGCATCGCCTCTGGGGCCAACGTCCTGACTTTC. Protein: CASIASGANVLTF.

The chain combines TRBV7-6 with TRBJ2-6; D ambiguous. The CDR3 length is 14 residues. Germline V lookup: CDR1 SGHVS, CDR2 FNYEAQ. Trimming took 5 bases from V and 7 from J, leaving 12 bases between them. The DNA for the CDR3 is TGTGCCAGCAGCCCCTCAAGTGACGCCAACGTCCTGACTTTC. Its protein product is CASSPSSDANVLTF. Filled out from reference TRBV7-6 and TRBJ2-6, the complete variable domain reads GAGVSQSPRYKVTKRGQDVALRCDPISGHVSLYWYRQALGQGPEFLTYFNYEAQQDKSGLPNDRFSAERPEGSISTLTIQRTEQRDSAMYRCASSPSSDANVLTFGAGSRLTVL.

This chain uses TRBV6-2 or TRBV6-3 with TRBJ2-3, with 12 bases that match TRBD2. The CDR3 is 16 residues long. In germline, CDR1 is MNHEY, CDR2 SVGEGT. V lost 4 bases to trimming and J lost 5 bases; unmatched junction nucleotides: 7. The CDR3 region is CASSSKTSGSGDTQYF. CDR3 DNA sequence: TGTGCCAGCAGTTCCAAGACTAGCGGGAGCGGAGATACGCAGTATTTT.

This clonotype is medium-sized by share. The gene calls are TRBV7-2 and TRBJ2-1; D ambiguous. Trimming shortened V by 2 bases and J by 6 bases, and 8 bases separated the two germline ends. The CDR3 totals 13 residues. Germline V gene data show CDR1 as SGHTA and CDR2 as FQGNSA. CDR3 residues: CASSLFYTNEQFF. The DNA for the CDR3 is TGTGCCAGCAGCTTATTCTACACCAATGAGCAGTTCTTC.

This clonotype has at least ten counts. The CDR3 sequence: CSADTQPYYEQYF. Written as DNA, the CDR3 is TGCAGTGCTGACACCCAACCTTACTACGAGCAGTACTTC. The V call is TRBV20-1, the J call TRBJ2-7, with D unclear. The CDR3 contains 13 residues. Trimming left V 5 bases short and J 3 bases short, with 14 bases between. The germline gives CDR1 DFQATT, CDR2 SNEGSKA (reference sequence).

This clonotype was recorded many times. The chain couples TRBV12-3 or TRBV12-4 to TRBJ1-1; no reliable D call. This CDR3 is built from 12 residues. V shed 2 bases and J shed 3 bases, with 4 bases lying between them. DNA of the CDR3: TGTGCCAGCAGTTTAAGGGACACTGAAGCTTTCTTT. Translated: CASSLRDTEAFF.

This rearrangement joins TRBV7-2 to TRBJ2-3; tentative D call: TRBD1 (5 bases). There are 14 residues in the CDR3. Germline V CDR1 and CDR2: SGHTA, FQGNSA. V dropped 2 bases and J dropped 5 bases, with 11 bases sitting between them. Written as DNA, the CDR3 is TGTGCCAGCAGCTTACTGTCAGGGCGAGATACGCAGTATTTT. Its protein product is CASSLLSGRDTQYF.

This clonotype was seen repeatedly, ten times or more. CDR3 protein: CASSEPGSTDTQYF. CDR3 bases: TGTGCCAGCAGTGAACCCGGTAGCACAGATACGCAGTATTTT. This chain links TRBV25-1 with TRBJ2-3; no clear D gene. V lost 2 bases and J 0 bases, leaving 6 bases between the germline ends. CDR1 and CDR2 from the germline V gene are MGHDK and SYGVNS. The CDR3 runs 14 residues.

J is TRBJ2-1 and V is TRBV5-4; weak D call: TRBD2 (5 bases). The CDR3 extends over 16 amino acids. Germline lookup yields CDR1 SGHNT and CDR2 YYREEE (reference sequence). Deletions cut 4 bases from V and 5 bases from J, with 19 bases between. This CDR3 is CASSAVMAGQNNEQFF. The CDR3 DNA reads TGTGCCAGCAGCGCGGTGATGGCGGGCCAGAACAATGAGCAGTTCTTC.

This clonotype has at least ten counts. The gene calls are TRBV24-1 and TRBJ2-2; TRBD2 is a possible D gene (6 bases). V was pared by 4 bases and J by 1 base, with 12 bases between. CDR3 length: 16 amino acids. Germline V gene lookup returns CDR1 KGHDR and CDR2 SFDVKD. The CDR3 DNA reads TGTGCCACCAGTGACCCCCTGGAGGGGAACACCGGGGAGCTGTTTTTT. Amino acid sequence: CATSDPLEGNTGELFF.

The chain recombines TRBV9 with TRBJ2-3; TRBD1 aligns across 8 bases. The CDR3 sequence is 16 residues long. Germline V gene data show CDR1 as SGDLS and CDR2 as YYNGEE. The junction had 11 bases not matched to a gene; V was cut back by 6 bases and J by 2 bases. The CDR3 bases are TGTGCCAGCACCTTTTCGGCAGGGGGCGTCACAGATACGCAGTATTTT. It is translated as CASTFSAGGVTDTQYF.

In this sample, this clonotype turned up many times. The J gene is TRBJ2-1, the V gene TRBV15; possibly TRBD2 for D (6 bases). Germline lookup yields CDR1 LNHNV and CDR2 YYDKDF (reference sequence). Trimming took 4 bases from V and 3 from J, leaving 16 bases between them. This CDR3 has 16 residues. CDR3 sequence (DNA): TGTGCCACCAGCATTCTCTCGGGGGTTAACTACAATGAGCAGTTCTTC. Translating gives CATSILSGVNYNEQFF.